These T cell receptor beta chains were read from a single sample in a study of blood T cells in healthy people across ages. TCRdb re-called the 5' RACE reads through MiXCR, storing one row per CDR3 protein. This sample yields 1.5 million or so distinct CDR3 sequences, of which approximately 43% are seen a single time; around 4% belongs to the top ten. Sequencing was done on a sample of blood. The receptors come from a woman in her late teens or twenties in good health. Both conserved end residues are part of each CDR3. D genes are given only for firm matches. Part of the rows lack a size; the others show once, few, many or a class for expanded clones.

>TRBV2|TRBJ2-3|TRBD1|few
TGTGCCAGCAGTGAAGTGACAGGGGGTGATACGCAGTATTTT
CASSEVTGGDTQYF
>TRBV6-2/TRBV6-3|TRBJ2-3|.|.
TGTGCCAGCACTCGTCCCAGCGGAAACCCAAACATCACAGATACGCAGTATTTT
CASTRPSGNPNITDTQYF
>TRBV20-1|TRBJ2-7|TRBD2|.
TGCAGCTTCCTCACCGCCAGCGGGGGTACCTACGAGCAGTACTTC
CSFLTASGGTYEQYF
>TRBV29-1|TRBJ1-2|TRBD1|.
TGCAGCGTTGAAAGAGAACTTAAAGGACAGGACATTCCGGGCTACACCTTC
CSVERELKGQDIPGYTF
>TRBV5-1|TRBJ2-7|.|once
TGCGCCAGCAGGGAGGGACCCGCCTACGAGCAGTACTTC
CASREGPAYEQYF
>TRBV29-1|TRBJ2-1|.|.
TGCAGCGTCCGGACAGACAATAGGGAGACCCAGTTCTTC
CSVRTDNRETQFF
>TRBV10-3|TRBJ1-5|.|few
TGTGCCATCAGTGACCAGAATCAGCCCCAGCATTTT
CAISDQNQPQHF
>TRBV20-1|TRBJ2-1|.|.
TGCAGTGCTAGTTCTAGCCGGTCCTACAATGAGCAGTTCTTC
CSASSSRSYNEQFF
>TRBV29-1|TRBJ2-1|TRBD2|.
TGCAGCGTTGAAGGGACGGTCGGACTAGCGGGCAATGAGCAGTTCTTC
CSVEGTVGLAGNEQFF
>TRBV11-1|TRBJ2-1|TRBD1|.
TGTGCCAGCAGGCGGGACAGGGGGTATGAGCAGTTCTTC
CASRRDRGYEQFF
>TRBV27|TRBJ2-4|TRBD1|.
TGTGCCAGCAGCTCCGGGACAGCAACAAAAAACATTCAGTACTTC
CASSSGTATKNIQYF
>TRBV4-1|TRBJ2-5|TRBD2|.
TGCGCCAGCAGCCTAAACCCTAGCGGGAGCTACAATGAGCAGTACTTC
CASSLNPSGSYNEQYF
>TRBV7-2|TRBJ1-2|.|.
TGTGCCAGCAGCTCTAAGGGCCTCTATGGCTACACCTTC
CASSSKGLYGYTF
>TRBV4-2|TRBJ1-1|.|.
TGTGCCAGCAGCCAAGAGACCGGACAGTTGAACACTGAAGCTTTCTTT
CASSQETGQLNTEAFF
>TRBV20-1|TRBJ2-3|.|.
TGCAGTGCTTTTCCCCACCCAACAGATACGCAGTATTTT
CSAFPHPTDTQYF
>TRBV9|TRBJ1-1|.|.
TGTGCCAGCAGCGCAGGTGGGGTAATGAACACTGAAGCTTTCTTT
CASSAGGVMNTEAFF
>TRBV4-3|TRBJ2-3|TRBD1|few
TGCGCCAGCAGCCAAGATCGGGGACAGGGGGCATATACGCAGTATTTT
CASSQDRGQGAYTQYF
>TRBV5-1|TRBJ2-7|TRBD2|.
TGCGCCAGCAGCTTGACACTAGCGGCATCCTACGAGCAGTACTTC
CASSLTLAASYEQYF
>TRBV7-9|TRBJ2-1|TRBD2|.
TGTGCCAGCAGCTTAGTTGGGACTAGCGGTGAGAAGTTCTTC
CASSLVGTSGEKFF
>TRBV20-1|TRBJ2-2|TRBD1|.
TGCAGTGCTGACAGGGGCAGAGGGACCGGGGAGCTGTTTTTT
CSADRGRGTGELFF
>TRBV12-3/TRBV12-4|TRBJ2-5|TRBD1|.
TGTGCCAGCAGTAGGGACAGGGAGGGTGGCCAAGAGACCCAGTACTTC
CASSRDREGGQETQYF
>TRBV30|TRBJ1-1|.|.
TGTGCCTGGGGTCCAGGCACTGAAGCTTTCTTT
CAWGPGTEAFF
>TRBV6-2/TRBV6-3|TRBJ2-3|TRBD1|.
TGTGCCAGCAGTTTGTCGGGACAGGGACTATCAAAGTTGGATACGCAGTATTTT
CASSLSGQGLSKLDTQYF
>TRBV9|TRBJ2-3|.|few
TGTGCCAGCTCTCGAGGTGCGCGGGGGCGCCAGGATACGCAGTATTTT
CASSRGARGRQDTQYF
>TRBV25-1|TRBJ1-3|.|.
TGTGCCAGCAGTGAACCAGAATCCTCTGGAAACACCATATATTTT
CASSEPESSGNTIYF
>TRBV11-2|TRBJ1-2|.|.
TGTGCCAGCAGCTTAGATCACGCGGCATCCTATGGCCACACCTTC
CASSLDHAASYGHTF
>TRBV9|TRBJ2-1|.|.
TGTGCCAGCAGCGCCCCCCGGGCCAACAATGAGCAGTTCTTC
CASSAPRANNEQFF
>TRBV29-1|TRBJ2-5|TRBD2|few
TGCAGCGTTGTCAGGACCCAAGACCTAGCGGGAGGGTACCAAGAGACCCAGTACTTC
CSVVRTQDLAGGYQETQYF
>TRBV7-3|TRBJ2-1|.|.
TGTGCCAGCAGCCAACCCGGGAGCAATGAGCAGTTCTTC
CASSQPGSNEQFF
>TRBV6-5|TRBJ2-7|.|.
TGTGCCAGCAGTTTTATCCAGGGTAATCACGAGCAGTACTTC
CASSFIQGNHEQYF
>TRBV9|TRBJ2-7|.|.
TGTGCCACCCCGGCCGGGGAGCAGTACTTC
CATPAGEQYF
>TRBV4-3|TRBJ2-3|TRBD2|.
TGCGCCAGCAGCCAAGATACAGCGGGGGTCACAGATACGCAGTATTTT
CASSQDTAGVTDTQYF
>TRBV6-5|TRBJ2-7|.|.
TGTGCCAGCAGCGTAGATTCCGGGGCGAAGTACGAGCAGTACTTC
CASSVDSGAKYEQYF
>TRBV6-5|TRBJ1-2|.|.
TGTGCCAGCAGTTTTGACAGCTCTATTAACTATGGCTACACCTTC
CASSFDSSINYGYTF
>TRBV12-3/TRBV12-4|TRBJ1-5|TRBD1|.
TGTGCCAGCAGTTTGCGGAGGGGGCCCACAGATACGCAGCATTTT
CASSLRRGPTDTQHF
>TRBV7-2|TRBJ1-2|.|.
TGTGCCAGCTCCGAAGGAGGGGTCAACTATGGCTACACCTTC
CASSEGGVNYGYTF
>TRBV12-3/TRBV12-4|TRBJ1-2|.|.
TGTGCCAGCAGTTTCCGCGACATGGATCGCTACACCTTC
CASSFRDMDRYTF
>TRBV19|TRBJ2-7|.|few
TGTGCCAGTAACCGGGGGCCACGGTACGAGCAGTACTTC
CASNRGPRYEQYF
>TRBV20-1|TRBJ1-4|TRBD1|few
TGCAGTGCTGGGGACAGGGGGATGAATGAAAAACTGTTTTTT
CSAGDRGMNEKLFF
>TRBV7-2|TRBJ2-5|.|.
TGTGCCAGCAGCTTAGAAAACAGGGTTTTCCCGCCCAATGAGCAGTACTTC
CASSLENRVFPPNEQYF
>TRBV6-5|TRBJ1-2|TRBD1|.
TGTGCCAGCAGCCACAGGGGAAATAGCTACACCTTC
CASSHRGNSYTF
>TRBV29-1|TRBJ2-7|.|.
TGCAGCGTTGAAGGAGGTTCCCGGCAAGGGGAGCAGTACTTC
CSVEGGSRQGEQYF
>TRBV7-2|TRBJ2-5|.|few
TGTGCCAGCAGCTTAGTCCCTAGCCGAGAGACCCAGTACTTC
CASSLVPSRETQYF
>TRBV25-1|TRBJ2-5|.|.
TGTGCCAGCAGTGATTCTGGTCAAGAGACCCAGTACTTC
CASSDSGQETQYF